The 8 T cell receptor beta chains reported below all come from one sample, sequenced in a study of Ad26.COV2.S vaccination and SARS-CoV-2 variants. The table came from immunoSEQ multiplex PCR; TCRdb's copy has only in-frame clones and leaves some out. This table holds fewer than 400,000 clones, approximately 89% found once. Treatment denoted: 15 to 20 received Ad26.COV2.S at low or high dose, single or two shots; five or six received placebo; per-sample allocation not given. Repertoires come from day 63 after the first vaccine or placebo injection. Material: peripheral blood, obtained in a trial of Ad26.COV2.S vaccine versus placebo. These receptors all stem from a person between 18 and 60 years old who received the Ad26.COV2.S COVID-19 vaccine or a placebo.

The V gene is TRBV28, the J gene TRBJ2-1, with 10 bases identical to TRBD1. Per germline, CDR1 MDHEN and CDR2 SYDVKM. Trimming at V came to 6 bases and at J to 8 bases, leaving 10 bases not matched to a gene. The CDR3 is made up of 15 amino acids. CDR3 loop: CASSSPGTGVDEQFF. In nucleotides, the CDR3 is TGTGCCAGCAGCTCACCAGGGACAGGGGTCGATGAGCAGTTCTTC.

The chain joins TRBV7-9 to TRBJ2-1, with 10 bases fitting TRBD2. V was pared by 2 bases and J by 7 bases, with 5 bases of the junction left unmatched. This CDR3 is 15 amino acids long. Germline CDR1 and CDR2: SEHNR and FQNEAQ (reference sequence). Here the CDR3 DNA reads TGTGCCAGCAGCTTACTAGCGGGAGAAAGGAATGAGCAGTTCTTC. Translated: CASSLLAGERNEQFF. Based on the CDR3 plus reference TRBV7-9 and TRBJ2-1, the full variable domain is DTGVSQNPRHKITKRGQNVTFRCDPISEHNRLYWYRQTLGQGPEFLTYFQNEAQLEKSRLLSDRFSAERPKGSFSTLEIQRTEQGDSAMYLCASSLLAGERNEQFFGPGTRLTVL.

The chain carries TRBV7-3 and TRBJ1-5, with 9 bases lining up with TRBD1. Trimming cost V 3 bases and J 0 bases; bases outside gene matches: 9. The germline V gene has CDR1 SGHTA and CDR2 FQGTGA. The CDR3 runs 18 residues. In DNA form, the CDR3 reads TGTGCCAGCAGCTTTACAGGGGGCGCGGGGTATAGCAATCAGCCCCAGCATTTT. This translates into CASSFTGGAGYSNQPQHF.

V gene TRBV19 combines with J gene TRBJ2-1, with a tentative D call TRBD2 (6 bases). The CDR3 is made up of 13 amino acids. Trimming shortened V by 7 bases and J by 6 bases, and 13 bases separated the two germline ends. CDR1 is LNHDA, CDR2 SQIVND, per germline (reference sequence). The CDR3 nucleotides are TGTGCCAGTATGGGGCTAGCGAGCAATGAGCAGTTCTTC. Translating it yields CASMGLASNEQFF. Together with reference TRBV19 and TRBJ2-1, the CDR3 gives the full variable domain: DGGITQSPKYLFRKEGQNVTLSCEQNLNHDAMYWYRQDPGQGLRLIYYSQIVNDFQKGDIAEGYSVSREKKESFPLTVTSAQKNPTAFYLCASMGLASNEQFFGPGTRLTVL.

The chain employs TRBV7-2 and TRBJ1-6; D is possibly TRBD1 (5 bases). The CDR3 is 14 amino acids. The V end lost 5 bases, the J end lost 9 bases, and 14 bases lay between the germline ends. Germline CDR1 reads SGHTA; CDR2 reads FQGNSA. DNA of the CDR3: TGTGCCAGCAGCCCTTCCGGGACGGTTTCACCCCTCCACTTT. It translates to CASSPSGTVSPLHF.

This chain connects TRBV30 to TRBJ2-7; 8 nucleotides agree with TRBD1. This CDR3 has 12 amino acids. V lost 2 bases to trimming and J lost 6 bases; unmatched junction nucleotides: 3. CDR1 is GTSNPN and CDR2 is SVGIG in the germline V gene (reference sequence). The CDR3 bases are TGTGCCTGGAGTAGGGGACAGGTCGAGCAGTACTTC. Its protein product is CAWSRGQVEQYF.

The DNA for the CDR3 is TGTGCCAGCAGTTCGACGAGTGGGGACAGGGTTACTTACCAAGAGACCCAGTACTTC. Amino acids: CASSSTSGDRVTYQETQYF. The chain recombines TRBV28 with TRBJ2-5; 9 bases align to TRBD1. The CDR3 has 19 residues. The V gene's germline CDR1 is MDHEN and CDR2 SYDVKM. With V trimmed by 4 bases and J by 0 bases, 15 bases remained unmatched.

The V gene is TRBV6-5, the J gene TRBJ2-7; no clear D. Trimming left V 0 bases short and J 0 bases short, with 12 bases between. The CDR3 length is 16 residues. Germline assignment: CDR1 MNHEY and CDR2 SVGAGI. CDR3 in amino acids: CASSYSSSRSSYEQYF. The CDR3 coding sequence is TGTGCCAGCAGTTACTCGTCCAGCCGAAGCTCCTACGAGCAGTACTTC.